Each of the 16 T cell receptor beta chains below was sequenced from the same sample in a study of cytotoxic CD8 clonotypes in ibrutinib-treated CLL. TCRdb keeps only in-frame clones here, not all; method: immunoSEQ multiplex PCR. Here the sample spans about 140,000 clones, 60% to 85% being singletons. The material was PBMCs, obtained after 12 months of ibrutinib treatment. These receptor sequences come from a human donor with chronic lymphocytic leukemia.

The chain recombines TRBV2 with TRBJ1-1; no definite D call. The germline gives CDR1 SNHLY, CDR2 FYNNEI. The CDR3 loop spans 13 amino acids. The V and J ends lost 8 bases and 2 bases respectively, with 12 bases between them. This CDR3 is CASQSPVNTEAFF. In DNA, the CDR3 is TGTGCCAGCCAGAGCCCGGTAAACACTGAAGCTTTCTTT.

The chain carries TRBV25-1 and TRBJ1-1; tentatively, D is TRBD1 (5 bases). V gave up 4 bases and J gave up 6 bases, with 6 bases separating them. CDR3 length: 11 amino acids. CDR1 is MGHDK, CDR2 SYGVNS, per germline. DNA for the CDR3: TGTGCCAGCAGTGTGGGGGCTGAAGCTTTCTTT. It is translated as CASSVGAEAFF. The full variable domain, completed using reference TRBV25-1 and TRBJ1-1, is EADIYQTPRYLVIGTGKKITLECSQTMGHDKMYWYQQDPGMELHLIHYSYGVNSTEKGDLSSESTVSRIRTEHFPLTLESARPSHTSQYLCASSVGAEAFFGQGTRLTVV.

This chain connects TRBV29-1 to TRBJ1-4; the match to TRBD1 covers 9 bases. The germline CDR1 and CDR2 sequences are SQVTM and ANQGSEA. There are 15 residues in the CDR3. V shed 0 bases, J shed 7 bases, and the junction held 6 bases outside the gene matches. The CDR3 DNA reads as TGCAGCGTTGAAGATGGCACAGGGGGCGGTGAAAAACTGTTTTTT. Encoded protein: CSVEDGTGGGEKLFF.

This clone was picked up a small number of times. The chain employs TRBV7-9 and TRBJ2-7, with 9 bases lining up with TRBD1. Trimming took 6 bases from V and 1 from J; bases not matched to a gene: 7. CDR1 SEHNR and CDR2 FQNEAQ come from the germline V gene (reference sequence). The CDR3 runs 15 residues. The DNA of the CDR3 is TGTGCCAGCAGACACGGGACAGGGAGTTCCTACGAGCAGTACTTC. It is translated as CASRHGTGSSYEQYF.

This rearrangement joins TRBV27 to TRBJ2-5, with TRBD1 as a possible D gene (6 bases). V dropped 3 bases and J dropped 5 bases, with 13 bases sitting between them. Germline V CDR1 and CDR2: MNHEY, SMNVEV (reference sequence). The CDR3 spans 14 residues. The CDR3 is CASSFETGGETQYF. CDR3 nucleotide sequence: TGTGCCAGCAGTTTCGAGACAGGCGGGGAGACCCAGTACTTC.

The V and J genes are TRBV18 and TRBJ2-7, with D unresolved. The CDR3 covers 13 residues. The germline V and J ends were trimmed by 0 bases and 3 bases, with 6 bases remaining between them. The germline gives CDR1 KGHSH, CDR2 LQKENI. The CDR3 protein is CASSPPGSYEQYF. For the CDR3, the DNA is TGTGCCAGCTCACCACCGGGAAGCTACGAGCAGTACTTC.

The chain couples TRBV11-2 to TRBJ1-1, with TRBD1 as a possible D gene (6 bases). The CDR3 extends over 13 amino acids. The V and J ends lost 6 bases and 1 base respectively, with 9 bases between them. Germline V gene data show CDR1 as SGHAT and CDR2 as FQNNGV. Here the CDR3 reads CASRIQGNTEAFF. The CDR3 region has the DNA TGTGCCAGCAGAATACAGGGGAACACTGAAGCTTTCTTT.

This clone was counted a single time. The V gene is TRBV18, the J gene TRBJ2-1, with TRBD2 as a possible D gene (5 bases). Germline loops: CDR1 KGHSH, CDR2 LQKENI. Between the trimmed V and J ends, which lost 0 bases and 1 base, there was a span of 13 bases. This CDR3 has 17 amino acids. CDR3 residues: CASSPPVWESSYNEQFF. The CDR3 DNA reads TGTGCCAGCTCACCACCGGTCTGGGAGTCTTCCTACAATGAGCAGTTCTTC.

The CDR3 sequence is CASRKDTTYGYTF. DNA for the CDR3: TGTGCCAGCAGGAAGGATACTACCTATGGCTACACCTTC. The chain recombines TRBV6-1 with TRBJ1-2; D unclear. V dropped 6 bases and J dropped 4 bases, with 12 bases sitting between them. The germline V gene has CDR1 MNHNS and CDR2 SASEGT. The CDR3 covers 13 residues.

J is TRBJ2-7 and V is TRBV27; D remains unclear. V shed 5 bases and J shed 2 bases, with 16 bases lying between them. The CDR3 sequence is 15 residues long. Germline values: CDR1 MNHEY, CDR2 SMNVEV (reference sequence). DNA for the CDR3: TGTGCCAGCAGTCCTAGTAAGTGGCCCCCCTACGAGCAGTACTTC. It encodes CASSPSKWPPYEQYF.

The chain combines TRBV5-1 with TRBJ1-4; D may be TRBD1 (5 bases). The germline V and J ends were trimmed by 3 bases and 5 bases, with 20 bases remaining between them. This CDR3 is 17 amino acids long. Per germline, CDR1 SGHRS and CDR2 YFSETQ. CDR3 nucleotides: TGCGCCAGCAGCTCAGTTTTCGGGACGGAGGAAAATGAAAAACTGTTTTTT. It is translated as CASSSVFGTEENEKLFF.

This rearrangement joins TRBV7-9 to TRBJ1-4; D unresolved. Germline assignment: CDR1 SEHNR and CDR2 FQNEAQ (reference sequence). The CDR3 has 15 residues. Trimming removed 5 bases at V and 4 bases at J, with 14 bases between. This chain's CDR3 is CASSRNRAFNEKLFF. CDR3 bases: TGTGCCAGCAGCCGAAACCGGGCTTTTAATGAAAAACTGTTTTTT. The variable domain in full, with the rest retrieved from reference TRBV7-9 and TRBJ1-4, is DTGVSQNPRHKITKRGQNVTFRCDPISEHNRLYWYRQTLGQGPEFLTYFQNEAQLEKSRLLSDRFSAERPKGSFSTLEIQRTEQGDSAMYLCASSRNRAFNEKLFFGSGTQLSVL.

This sequence joins TRBV5-1 and TRBJ2-5; no reliable D call. Germline V CDR1 and CDR2: SGHRS, YFSETQ. The CDR3 sequence is 14 residues long. V lost 1 base and J lost 3, with 10 bases in between. The CDR3 loop reads CASSLRVQEETQYF. CDR3 sequence (DNA): TGCGCCAGCAGCTTGAGGGTGCAGGAAGAGACCCAGTACTTC.

The V call is TRBV7-2, the J call TRBJ2-7, with 9 bases that match TRBD1. This CDR3 region has 13 residues. Germline CDR1 is SGHTA and CDR2 is FQGNSA. With 8 bases clipped from V and 5 bases from J, the junction kept 7 bases outside the gene matches. The CDR3 reads CASGADRGNEQYF. The CDR3 DNA reads as TGTGCCAGCGGGGCGGACAGGGGCAACGAGCAGTACTTC.

V is TRBV30 and J is TRBJ1-1, with a possible D match to TRBD1 (5 bases). Trimming shortened V by 3 bases and J by 0 bases, and 8 bases separated the two germline ends. CDR1 and CDR2 from the germline V gene are GTSNPN and SVGIG (reference sequence). The CDR3 runs 13 residues. CDR3 in amino acids: CAWRGEMNTEAFF. In DNA form, the CDR3 reads TGTGCCTGGAGGGGGGAGATGAACACTGAAGCTTTCTTT.

This clone came up once. The rearrangement uses TRBV19 and TRBJ2-7; no clear D gene. The CDR3 spans 16 residues. Germline lookup yields CDR1 LNHDA and CDR2 SQIVND (reference sequence). The V end was cut by 5 bases, the J end by 2 bases, with 19 bases between. The CDR3 here is CASSPRTYRNPYEQYF. Written as DNA, the CDR3 is TGTGCCAGTAGTCCCCGTACGTATCGGAACCCCTACGAGCAGTACTTC.